A selection of T cell receptor beta chains follows, all from one sample in a study of T-cell memory formation after mild COVID-19. TCRdb called the 5' RACE reads again in MiXCR, with one record for every CDR3 protein. This table has roughly 250,000 distinct CDR3 sequences, about 17% appearing once. Sample: PBMCs or a T cell subset sorted from them (not recorded which). The receptors originated from a man aged 18 to 35 who had mild COVID-19 (a few samples of this study predate the infection). Cell type and time point are not known. Each CDR3 is given with its conserved first and last residue. A D gene is named only where the DNA matches it firmly. Only some rows state a clone size, as once, few, many or a class for expanded clones.

J gene: TRBJ1-4; D gene: TRBD1; V gene: TRBV7-2; clone size: few; CDR3 DNA: TGTGCCTCCAAGACAGGGGGTAATGAAAAACTGTTTTTT; CDR3 protein: CASKTGGNEKLFF
J gene: TRBJ1-4; D gene: NA; V gene: TRBV4-3; clone size: few; CDR3 DNA: TGCGCCAGCAGCCGGACTACAGGGAATGATGAAAAACTGTTTTTT; CDR3 protein: CASSRTTGNDEKLFF
J gene: TRBJ1-1; D gene: NA; V gene: TRBV4-3; clone size: NA; CDR3 DNA: TGCGCCAGCAGCCAAAGGGGGGGGCAGGGTTCGAAGGCGGACACTGAAGCTTTCTTT; CDR3 protein: CASSQRGGQGSKADTEAFF
J gene: TRBJ1-1; D gene: NA; V gene: TRBV7-3; clone size: few; CDR3 DNA: TGTGCCAGCAGCTTATCCGGGGCCCTGGGCACTGAAGCTTTCTTT; CDR3 protein: CASSLSGALGTEAFF
J gene: TRBJ1-1; D gene: NA; V gene: TRBV7-3; clone size: few; CDR3 DNA: TGTGCCAGCAGCCAGGAGGCGGCCACTGAAGCTTTCTTT; CDR3 protein: CASSQEAATEAFF
J gene: TRBJ1-6; D gene: NA; V gene: TRBV28; clone size: NA; CDR3 DNA: TGTGCCAGCAGTTTCCGGGGGGCCCTCCACTTT; CDR3 protein: CASSFRGALHF
J gene: TRBJ2-1; D gene: NA; V gene: TRBV15; clone size: many; CDR3 DNA: TGTGCCACCAGCACAGACAGGACCGGGGAGCAGTTCTTC; CDR3 protein: CATSTDRTGEQFF
J gene: TRBJ1-1; D gene: NA; V gene: TRBV20-1; clone size: NA; CDR3 DNA: TGCAGTGCTAGAATCGTATCGGGGGCGCCCACTGAAGCTTTCTTT; CDR3 protein: CSARIVSGAPTEAFF
J gene: TRBJ2-1; D gene: NA; V gene: TRBV9; clone size: NA; CDR3 DNA: TGTGCCAGCAGCGCCCGGGTTAACTACAATGAGCAGTTCTTC; CDR3 protein: CASSARVNYNEQFF
J gene: TRBJ1-2; D gene: NA; V gene: TRBV3-1; clone size: few; CDR3 DNA: TGTGCCAGCAGCCCCTCTTTTGGGGTGGACATTGGCTACACCTTC; CDR3 protein: CASSPSFGVDIGYTF
J gene: TRBJ1-6; D gene: NA; V gene: TRBV12-3/TRBV12-4; clone size: NA; CDR3 DNA: TGTGCCAGCAGTGAGACCTACCCCCACTATAATTCACCCCTCCACTTT; CDR3 protein: CASSETYPHYNSPLHF
J gene: TRBJ1-6; D gene: TRBD1; V gene: TRBV12-3/TRBV12-4; clone size: NA; CDR3 DNA: TGTGCCAGCAGTTATTTTGGGGACAGGGATTCACCCCTCCACTTT; CDR3 protein: CASSYFGDRDSPLHF
J gene: TRBJ2-4; D gene: TRBD2; V gene: TRBV12-3/TRBV12-4; clone size: few; CDR3 DNA: TGTGCCAGCAGTTACCGCGGGGGAGCCAAAAACATTCAGTACTTC; CDR3 protein: CASSYRGGAKNIQYF
J gene: TRBJ2-7; D gene: NA; V gene: TRBV7-2; clone size: NA; CDR3 DNA: TGTGCCAGCAGCCCCGTGGGTTGGAGTTACGAGCAGTACTTC; CDR3 protein: CASSPVGWSYEQYF
J gene: TRBJ2-5; D gene: NA; V gene: TRBV5-1; clone size: NA; CDR3 DNA: TGCGCCAGCAGCTTGGGGCAGGGGTCTCAAGAGACCCAGTACTTC; CDR3 protein: CASSLGQGSQETQYF
J gene: TRBJ2-2; D gene: NA; V gene: TRBV7-2; clone size: few; CDR3 DNA: TGTGCCAGCAGCTTAGGTCTGAGGAACGGGGAGCTGTTTTTT; CDR3 protein: CASSLGLRNGELFF
J gene: TRBJ2-3; D gene: NA; V gene: TRBV12-5; clone size: NA; CDR3 DNA: TGTGCTAGTGGTTTGCCCATCACGAGGTTT; CDR3 protein: CASGLPITRF
J gene: TRBJ2-3; D gene: NA; V gene: TRBV4-2; clone size: few; CDR3 DNA: TGTGCCAGCAGCCAAAGGGGGGGGCCCCGGGTGACAGATACGCAGTATTTT; CDR3 protein: CASSQRGGPRVTDTQYF
J gene: TRBJ2-3; D gene: TRBD2; V gene: TRBV7-3; clone size: few; CDR3 DNA: TGTGCCAGCAGCTTAAGCCTAGCGGGGGGGAGAGATACGCAGTATTTT; CDR3 protein: CASSLSLAGGRDTQYF
J gene: TRBJ1-1; D gene: NA; V gene: TRBV12-3/TRBV12-4; clone size: few; CDR3 DNA: TGTGCCAGCAGTAAGGGACACTTGAACACTGAAGCTTTCTTT; CDR3 protein: CASSKGHLNTEAFF
J gene: TRBJ1-5; D gene: NA; V gene: TRBV29-1; clone size: few; CDR3 DNA: TGCAGCGTTGCGTGGAGGGGCCAGCCCCAGCATTTT; CDR3 protein: CSVAWRGQPQHF
J gene: TRBJ1-3; D gene: NA; V gene: TRBV12-3/TRBV12-4; clone size: few; CDR3 DNA: TGTGCCAGCACCCCCCGAGGGAGGCTTAACACCATATATTTT; CDR3 protein: CASTPRGRLNTIYF
J gene: TRBJ2-3; D gene: NA; V gene: TRBV12-3/TRBV12-4; clone size: once; CDR3 DNA: TGTGCCAGCAGTTTTCTGGTGGGCACAGATACGCAGTATTTT; CDR3 protein: CASSFLVGTDTQYF
J gene: TRBJ1-1; D gene: TRBD1; V gene: TRBV18; clone size: few; CDR3 DNA: TGTGCCAGCTCAGCGGGACAGGCGAACACTGAAGCTTTCTTT; CDR3 protein: CASSAGQANTEAFF
J gene: TRBJ1-6; D gene: NA; V gene: TRBV5-1; clone size: few; CDR3 DNA: TGCGCCAGCAGCTTGGGAGCAGGACAGTATAATTCACCCCTCCACTTT; CDR3 protein: CASSLGAGQYNSPLHF
J gene: TRBJ1-2; D gene: TRBD1; V gene: TRBV4-1; clone size: few; CDR3 DNA: TGCGCCAGCAGCCAGCTGGAGGGGGCGGAGGGCTACACCTTC; CDR3 protein: CASSQLEGAEGYTF
J gene: TRBJ2-5; D gene: NA; V gene: TRBV5-1; clone size: NA; CDR3 DNA: TGCGCCAGCAGAGCCAGCGTGGGGGAGACCCAGTACTTC; CDR3 protein: CASRASVGETQYF
J gene: TRBJ1-4; D gene: TRBD1; V gene: TRBV4-1; clone size: NA; CDR3 DNA: TGCGCCAGCAGATCCGGGACAGTTAATGAAAAACTGTTTTTT; CDR3 protein: CASRSGTVNEKLFF
J gene: TRBJ2-1; D gene: NA; V gene: TRBV7-2; clone size: NA; CDR3 DNA: TGTGCCAGCAGCTTTGACCCAGGGTCGTCGGATGAGCAGTTCTTC; CDR3 protein: CASSFDPGSSDEQFF
J gene: TRBJ2-1; D gene: NA; V gene: TRBV2; clone size: few; CDR3 DNA: TGTGCCAGCAGGTCGGACACAAACAACAATGAGCAGTTCTTC; CDR3 protein: CASRSDTNNNEQFF
J gene: TRBJ1-5; D gene: NA; V gene: TRBV5-5; clone size: NA; CDR3 DNA: TGTGCCAGCAGCTTGGTATGGTGGGACATTAATCAGCCCCAGCATTTT; CDR3 protein: CASSLVWWDINQPQHF
J gene: TRBJ2-5; D gene: NA; V gene: TRBV28; clone size: NA; CDR3 DNA: TGTGCCAGCAGTTTAAACGGGGGAGAGACCCAGTACTTC; CDR3 protein: CASSLNGGETQYF
J gene: TRBJ2-1; D gene: TRBD2; V gene: TRBV11-3; clone size: many; CDR3 DNA: TGTGCCAGCAGCTCCTCTAGCGGATTCTCCTACAATGAGCAGTTCTTC; CDR3 protein: CASSSSSGFSYNEQFF
J gene: TRBJ2-5; D gene: NA; V gene: TRBV2; clone size: few; CDR3 DNA: TGTGCCAGCACTATACAGGTCGGGACCCAGTACTTC; CDR3 protein: CASTIQVGTQYF
J gene: TRBJ1-2; D gene: TRBD1; V gene: TRBV6-2/TRBV6-3; clone size: many; CDR3 DNA: TGTGCCAGCAGTACCCAGGACAGGTCGAACTATGGCTACACCTTC; CDR3 protein: CASSTQDRSNYGYTF
J gene: TRBJ1-1; D gene: TRBD1; V gene: TRBV7-2; clone size: few; CDR3 DNA: TGTGCCAGCAGGAACCAGGGGGCGAACACTGAAGCTTTCTTT; CDR3 protein: CASRNQGANTEAFF
J gene: TRBJ1-1; D gene: NA; V gene: TRBV20-1; clone size: NA; CDR3 DNA: TGCAGTGCCTACCCCTCTACAGCGAACACTGAAGCTTTCTTT; CDR3 protein: CSAYPSTANTEAFF